This T cell receptor delta chain was recovered during a study of gamma-delta T cells after stem cell transplantation. After removal of 0 bases from V and 1 base from J, the junction contained 12 bases not matched to a gene. This CDR3 is built from 19 residues. In germline, CDR1 is GEAIGNYY, CDR2 EKD. TCRdb re-analyzed the RT-PCR reads via CATT. In the table there are over 2,000 delta-chain clones, 15% of which are singletons. The material sequenced was gamma-delta T cells. V usage is TRDV2 and J usage is TRDJ1, with 11 positions matching TRDD3. The TCR comes from a human donor. It is not recorded whose cells these are; they may come from a transplant donor. This table probably holds off-target reads from a library built for another chain. CDR3 protein: CACDTLGVGDTSTTDKLIF. CDR3 DNA: TGTGCCTGTGACACCCTTGGGGTGGGGGATACGTCTACCACCGATAAACTCATCTTT.